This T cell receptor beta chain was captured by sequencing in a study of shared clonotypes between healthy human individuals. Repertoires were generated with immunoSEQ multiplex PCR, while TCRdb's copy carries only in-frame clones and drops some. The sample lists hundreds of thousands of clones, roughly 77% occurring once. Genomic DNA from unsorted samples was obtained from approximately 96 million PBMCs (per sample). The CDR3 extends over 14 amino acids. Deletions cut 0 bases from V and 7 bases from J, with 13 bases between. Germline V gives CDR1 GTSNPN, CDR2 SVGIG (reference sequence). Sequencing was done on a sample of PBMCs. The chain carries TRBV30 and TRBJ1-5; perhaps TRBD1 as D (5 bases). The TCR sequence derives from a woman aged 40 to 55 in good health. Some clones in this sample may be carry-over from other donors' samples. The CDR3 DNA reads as TGTGCCTGGAGTGTAGAGGCAGGGAGCCAGCCCCAGCATTTT. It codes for CAWSVEAGSQPQHF. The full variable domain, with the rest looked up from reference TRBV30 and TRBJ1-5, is SQTIHQWPATLVQPVGSPLSLECTVEGTSNPNLYWYRQAAGRGLQLLFYSVGIGQISSEVPQNLSASRPQDRQFILSSKKLLLSDSGFYLCAWSVEAGSQPQHFGDGTRLSIL.